This T cell receptor beta chain was recovered during a study of blood T cell repertoires in COVID-19. Turning to the study itself: T cells, B-cell-depleted T cells, or PBMCs provided the cDNA or gDNA that served as material.

Germline values: CDR1 SGHRS, CDR2 YFSETQ. The trim removed 6 bases at V and 0 bases at J, leaving 9 bases unmatched. This CDR3 comprises 16 residues. Data came from immunoSEQ multiplex PCR; TCRdb stores just in-frame clones and leaves some out. The table lists almost 250,000 clones, 80% to 90% of them singletons, with around 4% in the top ten. Adults between roughly 18 and 89 years of age took part from about two dozen US areas. The sequenced sample was PBMCs or T cells enriched from blood (not recorded which). The receptor was derived from a woman in her 30s who had recovered from COVID-19. The V gene is TRBV5-1, the J gene TRBJ2-1, with 7 nucleotides matching TRBD2. The DNA for the CDR3 is TGCGCCAGCATCGCGACTAGCCTTAGCTCCTACAATGAGCAGTTCTTC. This gives the protein CASIATSLSSYNEQFF.